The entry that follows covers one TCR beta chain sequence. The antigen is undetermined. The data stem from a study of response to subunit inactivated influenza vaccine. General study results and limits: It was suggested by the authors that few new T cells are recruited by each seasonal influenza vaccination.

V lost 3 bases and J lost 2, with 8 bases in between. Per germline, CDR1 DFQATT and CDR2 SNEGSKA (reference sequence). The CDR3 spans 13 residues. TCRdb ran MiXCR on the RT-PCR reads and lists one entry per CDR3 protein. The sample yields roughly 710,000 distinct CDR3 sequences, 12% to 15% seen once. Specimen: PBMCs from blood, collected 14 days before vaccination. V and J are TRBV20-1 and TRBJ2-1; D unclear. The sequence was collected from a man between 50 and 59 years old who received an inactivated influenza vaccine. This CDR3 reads CSARPGPYNEQFF. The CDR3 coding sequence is TGCAGTGCTAGGCCAGGACCCTACAATGAGCAGTTCTTC.